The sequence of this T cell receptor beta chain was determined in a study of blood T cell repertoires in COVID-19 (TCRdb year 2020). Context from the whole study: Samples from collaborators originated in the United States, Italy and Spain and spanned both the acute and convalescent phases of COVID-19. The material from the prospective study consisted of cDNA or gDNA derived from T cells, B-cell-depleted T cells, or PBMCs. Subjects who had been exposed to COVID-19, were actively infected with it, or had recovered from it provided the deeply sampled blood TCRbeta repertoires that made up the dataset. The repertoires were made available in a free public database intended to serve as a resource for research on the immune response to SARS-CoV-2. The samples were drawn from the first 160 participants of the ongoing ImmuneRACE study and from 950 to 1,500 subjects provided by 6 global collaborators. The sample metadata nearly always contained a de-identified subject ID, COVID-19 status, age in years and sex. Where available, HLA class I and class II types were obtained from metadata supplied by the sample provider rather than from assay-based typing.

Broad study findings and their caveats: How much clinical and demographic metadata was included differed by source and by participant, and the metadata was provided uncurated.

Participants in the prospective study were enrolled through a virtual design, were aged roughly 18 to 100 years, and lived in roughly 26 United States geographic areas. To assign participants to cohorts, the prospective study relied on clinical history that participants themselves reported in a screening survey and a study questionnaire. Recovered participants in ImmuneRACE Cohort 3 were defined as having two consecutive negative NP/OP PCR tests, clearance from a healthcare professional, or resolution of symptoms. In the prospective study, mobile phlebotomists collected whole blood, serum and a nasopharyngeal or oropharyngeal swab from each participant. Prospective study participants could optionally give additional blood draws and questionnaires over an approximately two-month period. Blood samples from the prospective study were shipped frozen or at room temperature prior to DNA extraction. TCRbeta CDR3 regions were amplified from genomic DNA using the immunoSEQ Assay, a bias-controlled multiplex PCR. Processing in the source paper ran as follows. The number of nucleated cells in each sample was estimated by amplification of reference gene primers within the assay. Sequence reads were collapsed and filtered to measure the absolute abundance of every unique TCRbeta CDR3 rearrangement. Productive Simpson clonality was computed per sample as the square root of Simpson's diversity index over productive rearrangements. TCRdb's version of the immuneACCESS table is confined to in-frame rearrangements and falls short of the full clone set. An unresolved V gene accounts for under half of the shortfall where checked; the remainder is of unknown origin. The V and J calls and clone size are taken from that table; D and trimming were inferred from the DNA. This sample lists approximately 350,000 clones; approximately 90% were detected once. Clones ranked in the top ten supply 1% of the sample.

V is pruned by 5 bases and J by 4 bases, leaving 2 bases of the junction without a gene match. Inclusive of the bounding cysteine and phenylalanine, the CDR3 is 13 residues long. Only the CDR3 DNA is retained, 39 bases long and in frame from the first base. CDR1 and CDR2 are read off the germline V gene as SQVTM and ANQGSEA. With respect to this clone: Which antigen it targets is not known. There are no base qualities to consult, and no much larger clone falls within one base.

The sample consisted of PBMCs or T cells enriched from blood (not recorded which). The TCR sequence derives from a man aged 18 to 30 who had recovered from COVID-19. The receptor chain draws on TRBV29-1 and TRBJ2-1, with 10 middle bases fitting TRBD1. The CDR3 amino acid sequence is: CSVPGQGYNEQFF. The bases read TGCAGCGTTCCGGGACAGGGGTACAATGAGCAGTTCTTC.